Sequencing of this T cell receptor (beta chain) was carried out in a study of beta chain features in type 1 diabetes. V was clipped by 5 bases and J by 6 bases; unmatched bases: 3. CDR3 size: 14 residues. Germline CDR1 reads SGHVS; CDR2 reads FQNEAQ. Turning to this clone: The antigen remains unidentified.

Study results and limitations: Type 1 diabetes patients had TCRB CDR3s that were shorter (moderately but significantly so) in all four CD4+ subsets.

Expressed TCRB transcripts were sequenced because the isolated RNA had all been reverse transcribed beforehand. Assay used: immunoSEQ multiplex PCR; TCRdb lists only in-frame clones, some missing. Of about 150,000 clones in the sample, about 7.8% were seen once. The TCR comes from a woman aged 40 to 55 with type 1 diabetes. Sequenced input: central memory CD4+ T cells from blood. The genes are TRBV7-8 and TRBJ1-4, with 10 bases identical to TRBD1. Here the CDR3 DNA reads TGTGCCAGCAGCCCGGGACAGGGGCATGAAAAACTGTTTTTT. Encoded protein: CASSPGQGHEKLFF.